A selection of T cell receptor beta chains follows, all from one sample in a study of T cell repertoires in cytomegalovirus infection. Their antigen targets remain unknown. Using its own MiXCR run on the reads, TCRdb lists one record per CDR3 protein. This table has about a million distinct CDR3 sequences, 30% to 40% appearing once. The sequenced sample was cultured CD8+ T cells from PBMCs, obtained from culture after CMV antigen stimulation. These receptors were obtained from a human donor in good health (CMV status not recorded). Some clones in this sample may be carry-over from other donors' samples. Both conserved end residues are part of each CDR3. Fields, in order: D gene, clone size, J gene, V gene, CDR3 protein. A D gene is named only where the DNA matches it firmly. For some rows the clone size is stated as once, few or many, or as a class when expanded; others skip it.

- | - | TRBJ2-5 | TRBV7-9 | CASSFRQAYQETQYF
TRBD1 | few | TRBJ2-7 | TRBV7-9 | CASSLPGDRVYEQYF
- | few | TRBJ1-6 | TRBV4-1 | CASSLKTGLTHSPLHF
TRBD2 | - | TRBJ2-3 | TRBV28 | CANSKRWTSFTDTQYF
- | many | TRBJ2-1 | TRBV7-8 | CASSLMQGTLFF
- | - | TRBJ1-2 | TRBV20-1 | CSARSTRNYGYTF
TRBD1 | - | TRBJ1-5 | TRBV28 | CASNVGQGVPFSNQPQHF
- | - | TRBJ2-1 | TRBV5-5 | CASSLEGGEYYNEQFF
- | few | TRBJ2-7 | TRBV6-2/TRBV6-3 | CASSPLVPKTYSSYEQYF
- | few | TRBJ1-4 | TRBV7-9 | CASTPGTTGDNEKLFF
- | few | TRBJ1-4 | TRBV7-6 | CASSYGGGVYEKLFF
TRBD2 | - | TRBJ2-1 | TRBV2 | CASSENPGGLNEQFF
- | few | TRBJ1-2 | TRBV12-3/TRBV12-4 | CASSLVEQGPYGYTF
- | few | TRBJ2-1 | TRBV4-2 | CASSQDGIVLSYNEQFF
TRBD1 | once | TRBJ1-2 | TRBV27 | CASSPGQGIRGYTF
- | - | TRBJ1-1 | TRBV7-8 | CASSRNRDTSNTEAFF
- | - | TRBJ2-1 | TRBV10-3 | CAISLRDALNEQFF
- | - | TRBJ2-5 | TRBV15 | CVTTRLTVDQETQYF
- | - | TRBJ2-2 | TRBV7-3 | CASSRGPTGELFF
TRBD1 | many | TRBJ1-2 | TRBV25-1 | CASSGYRDRADNYGYTF
- | - | TRBJ1-2 | TRBV5-6 | CASSLGVSYTF
- | few | TRBJ2-7 | TRBV7-9 | CASSAPEGPYEQYF
- | - | TRBJ2-2 | TRBV12-3/TRBV12-4 | CASSLGPDRKTGELFF
- | - | TRBJ2-2 | TRBV7-9 | CASSPHPGRNTGELFF
- | few | TRBJ2-5 | TRBV7-9 | CASTLSGRLGGETQYF
- | - | TRBJ2-5 | TRBV7-9 | CASSLALLETQYF
- | - | TRBJ1-2 | TRBV27 | CASRSGGRVNGYTF
TRBD1 | - | TRBJ1-1 | TRBV29-1 | CSVWTGGRTEAFF
- | many | TRBJ2-3 | TRBV7-8 | CASSFISIRGGTDTQYF
- | - | TRBJ2-2 | TRBV6-6 | CASSYLQGKTGELFF
TRBD1 | few | TRBJ1-5 | TRBV6-6 | CASSYSMARGLYSNQPQHF
- | - | TRBJ2-5 | TRBV6-2/TRBV6-3 | CASSYSIQGRDKTQYF
- | - | TRBJ1-2 | TRBV2 | CASSEALGRGTDGYTF
TRBD2 | - | TRBJ2-1 | TRBV24-1 | CATSDPGTRGNEQFF
- | - | TRBJ2-1 | TRBV6-6 | CANILRGEQSYNEQFF
- | - | TRBJ2-6 | TRBV14 | CASSQDRVNSGANVLTF
- | - | TRBJ1-2 | TRBV9 | CASSSHGGYGYTF
- | many | TRBJ2-1 | TRBV7-3 | CASSLGGSSFNEQFF